One sample yielded the 21 T cell receptor beta chains listed below, sequenced in a study of shared clonotypes between healthy human individuals. CD45RO-negative CD8 cells positively selected for CCR7 made up the naive population, which excluded terminally differentiated effector memory CD45RA+ cells. Produced via immunoSEQ multiplex PCR; TCRdb's table is partial and in-frame only. The sample has about 2 million clones; roughly 95% are singletons. The sample was naive CD8+ T cells sorted from blood. All receptors come from a man younger than 30 in good health.

The CDR3 DNA reads TGTGCCAGCAGCCACGACAGCTACGAGCAGTACTTC. It is translated as CASSHDSYEQYF. J is TRBJ2-7 and V is TRBV11-2, with D possibly matching TRBD1 (5 bases). Trimming removed 5 bases at V and 3 bases at J, with 8 bases between. The CDR3 is 12 residues long. Germline V lookup: CDR1 SGHAT, CDR2 FQNNGV.

This chain joins TRBV5-1 and TRBJ2-6; D possibly corresponds to TRBD1 (6 bases). Deletions cut 4 bases from V and 3 bases from J, with 17 bases between. Germline values: CDR1 SGHRS, CDR2 YFSETQ. The CDR3 runs to 17 residues. The CDR3, as DNA: TGCGCCAGCAGCGCTGATACAGGGTTCAATGGGGCCAACGTCCTGACTTTC. Translation: CASSADTGFNGANVLTF.

V usage is TRBV7-9 and J usage is TRBJ1-1, with D possibly TRBD1 on 6 matching bases. Trimming pared 1 base from V and 5 bases from J, leaving 11 bases between. The length of the CDR3 is 14 residues. CDR1 is SEHNR, CDR2 FQNEAQ, per germline (reference sequence). The CDR3 reads CASSLGRGLTEAFF. The CDR3 region has the DNA TGTGCCAGCAGCTTAGGGCGGGGGCTGACTGAAGCTTTCTTT. Using reference TRBV7-9 and TRBJ1-1 for the parts outside the CDR3, the full variable domain is DTGVSQNPRHKITKRGQNVTFRCDPISEHNRLYWYRQTLGQGPEFLTYFQNEAQLEKSRLLSDRFSAERPKGSFSTLEIQRTEQGDSAMYLCASSLGRGLTEAFFGQGTRLTVV.

This chain links TRBV28 with TRBJ2-7; D is possibly TRBD1 or TRBD2 (6 bases each). Trimming stripped 3 bases from V and 7 bases from J, with 16 bases between. This CDR3 spans 14 amino acids. The germline CDR1 and CDR2 sequences are MDHEN and SYDVKM. CDR3 sequence (DNA): TGTGCCAGCAGTTTTTCTGGGGGCGGGGAAGAGCAGTACTTC. Amino acid sequence: CASSFSGGGEEQYF.

J is TRBJ2-3 and V is TRBV11-2, with 11 bases that match TRBD1. Germline V gene data show CDR1 as SGHAT and CDR2 as FQNNGV. The CDR3 is 17 residues long. With 5 bases clipped from V and 1 base from J, the junction kept 8 bases outside the gene matches. This chain's CDR3 is CASSNVGQGAGTDTQYF. CDR3 DNA sequence: TGTGCCAGCAGCAACGTCGGACAGGGGGCGGGCACAGATACGCAGTATTTT.

CDR3 in DNA: TGTGCCAACCCGAGAAATACAGGGTCTGAAGCTTTCTTT. The encoded protein is CANPRNTGSEAFF. The J gene is TRBJ1-1, the V gene TRBV2; the D gene is possibly TRBD1 (6 bases). The CDR3 length is 13 residues. Trimming removed 10 bases from V and 6 bases from J, with 18 bases in between. Germline loops: CDR1 SNHLY, CDR2 FYNNEI. The full variable domain, its missing parts supplied by reference TRBV2 and TRBJ1-1, is EPEVTQTPSHQVTQMGQEVILRCVPISNHLYFYWYRQILGQKVEFLVSFYNNEISEKSEIFDDQFSVERPDGSNFTLKIRSTKLEDSAMYFCANPRNTGSEAFFGQGTRLTVV.

The rearrangement joins TRBV4-3 to TRBJ2-2, with TRBD2 matching 8 bases. Germline V gene lookup returns CDR1 LGHNA and CDR2 YSLEER. This CDR3 region has 18 residues. The ends lost 0 bases at V and 4 bases at J; junction bases unmatched: 10. The CDR3 sequence: CASSQESLQRESTGELFF. DNA of the CDR3: TGCGCCAGCAGCCAAGAATCTCTCCAGCGGGAGAGCACCGGGGAGCTGTTTTTT.

The table lists this clone with a count of one. V usage is TRBV6-5 and J usage is TRBJ1-1; D unresolved. V lost 8 bases and J lost 0, with 13 bases in between. CDR1 is MNHEY, CDR2 SVGAGI, per germline. The length of the CDR3 is 14 residues. The CDR3 nucleotides are TGTGCCAGCGGGGTGTTGCCCTTGAACACTGAAGCTTTCTTT. Its protein product is CASGVLPLNTEAFF.

The rearrangement joins TRBV6-1 to TRBJ1-6; a weak D match, TRBD1 (6 bases). This CDR3 contains 13 residues. Germline loops: CDR1 MNHNS, CDR2 SASEGT. Deletions cut 1 base from V and 14 bases from J, with 12 bases between. CDR3 DNA sequence: TGTGCCAGCAGTGAAGAAGACAGGTATTCCCTCCACTTT. This encodes CASSEEDRYSLHF.

The chain links TRBV7-9 to TRBJ2-1; D remains unclear. This CDR3 contains 13 residues. CDR1 is SEHNR and CDR2 is FQNEAQ in the germline V gene (reference sequence). Trimming stripped 5 bases from V and 6 bases from J, with 11 bases between. CDR3 region: CASSLSSLNEQFF. CDR3 bases: TGTGCCAGCAGCCTCAGTAGTCTCAATGAGCAGTTCTTC.

The chain employs TRBV7-2 and TRBJ2-7, with D maybe TRBD1 (6 bases). V was cut by 1 base and J by 3 bases, with 13 bases left in between. In germline, CDR1 is SGHTA, CDR2 FQGNSA. The CDR3 covers 15 residues. The CDR3 DNA follows: TGTGCCAGCAGCTTAGATGGGGGCAGTAGCTACGAGCAGTACTTC. Translated, it gives CASSLDGGSSYEQYF.

V is TRBV7-6 and J is TRBJ1-1; D uncertain. Germline V gene lookup returns CDR1 SGHVS and CDR2 FNYEAQ. This CDR3 has 15 amino acids. With 2 bases removed from V and 7 bases from J, the gap between germline ends came to 17 bases. CDR3 region: CASSLIVEAPGEAFF. DNA for the CDR3: TGTGCCAGCAGCTTAATTGTGGAGGCGCCCGGTGAAGCTTTCTTT.

The V gene is TRBV27, the J gene TRBJ1-1, with D possibly being TRBD1 (6 bases). The CDR3 has 15 amino acids. V lost 3 bases, J lost 4 bases, and 15 bases lay in between. The germline gives CDR1 MNHEY, CDR2 SMNVEV (reference sequence). This CDR3 reads CASSLGTGLSTEAFF. CDR3 sequence (DNA): TGTGCCAGCAGTTTGGGTACAGGGTTGTCCACTGAAGCTTTCTTT.

The rearrangement links TRBV7-8 to TRBJ1-4, with TRBD1 matching over 7 bases. Germline V gene lookup returns CDR1 SGHVS and CDR2 FQNEAQ. The CDR3 contains 15 residues. Trimming cost V 5 bases and J 5 bases; bases outside gene matches: 8. The DNA for the CDR3 is TGTGCCAGCAGCGAGGAGAAGACAGGGAATGAAAAACTGTTTTTT. Translated, it gives CASSEEKTGNEKLFF. Filled out from reference TRBV7-8 and TRBJ1-4, the complete variable domain reads GAGVSQSPRYKVAKRGQDVALRCDPISGHVSLFWYQQALGQGPEFLTYFQNEAQLDKSGLPSDRFFAERPEGSVSTLKIQRTQQEDSAVYLCASSEEKTGNEKLFFGSGTQLSVL.

The gene calls are TRBV18 and TRBJ2-2; D is possibly TRBD1 or TRBD2 (6 bases each). This CDR3 spans 14 amino acids. V was shortened by 3 bases and J by 6 bases, with 11 bases between the two germline ends. CDR1 is KGHSH and CDR2 is LQKENI in the germline V gene. This chain's CDR3 is CASSPGGVAGELFF. The CDR3 region has the DNA TGTGCCAGCTCACCGGGGGGCGTCGCCGGGGAGCTGTTTTTT.

V and J are TRBV6-5 and TRBJ1-1; a weak D match, TRBD1 (5 bases). The ends were cut back, 2 bases at V and 1 base at J, with 14 bases in the middle. Germline V CDR1 and CDR2: MNHEY, SVGAGI. The CDR3 runs to 16 residues. The CDR3 loop reads CASSYRAGRTNTEAFF. The DNA of the CDR3 is TGTGCCAGCAGTTACAGGGCAGGGCGGACGAACACTGAAGCTTTCTTT.

This rearrangement joins TRBV10-1 to TRBJ2-1, with TRBD2 identical over 8 bases. The V segment lost 6 bases and the J segment 2 bases; nucleotides outside the gene matches: 6. The CDR3 length is 15 residues. Per germline, CDR1 WNHNN and CDR2 SYGVQD (reference sequence). CDR3 coding DNA: TGCGCCAGCAGCCCTGTAGCGGGGACCTACAATGAGCAGTTCTTC. Translating it yields CASSPVAGTYNEQFF.

Details on this clone: At the DNA level, this CDR3 is encoded by other sequences in the same sample as well. This sequence joins TRBV13 and TRBJ2-7, with 8 bases identical to TRBD1. Unmatched junction bases numbered 5, after V lost 5 bases and J lost 2 bases. The CDR3 is 14 residues long. The germline V gene encodes CDR1 PRHDT and CDR2 FYEKMQ (reference sequence). The DNA of the CDR3 is TGTGCCAGCAGCCCCGGGACAGGCACCTACGAGCAGTACTTC. It specifies CASSPGTGTYEQYF.

The sample holds one count of this clone. The chain links TRBV7-9 to TRBJ2-3; 10 positions agree with TRBD2. The CDR3 sequence is 16 residues long. Germline values: CDR1 SEHNR, CDR2 FQNEAQ (reference sequence). V lost 6 bases to trimming and J lost 3 bases; unmatched junction nucleotides: 9. The CDR3 DNA reads TGTGCCAGCAGTATATGGACTAGCGGAACGACAGATACGCAGTATTTT. The encoded protein is CASSIWTSGTTDTQYF.

CDR3: CASRPSGYYEQYF. The CDR3 DNA follows: TGTGCCAGCAGGCCTAGCGGGTACTACGAGCAGTACTTC. V gene TRBV13 combines with J gene TRBJ2-7, with 8 bases that match TRBD2. This CDR3 has 13 residues. V shed 6 bases and J 3 bases; nucleotides not matched to a gene: 4. Germline V gives CDR1 PRHDT, CDR2 FYEKMQ (reference sequence).

The chain has TRBV4-3 and TRBJ1-6; 8 nucleotides agree with TRBD1. CDR3 length equals 16 residues. The V and J ends lost 4 bases and 7 bases, in that order; junction bases with no gene match: 9. CDR1 is LGHNA and CDR2 is YSLEER in the germline V gene. CDR3 protein: CASSRLTGENNSPLHF. The CDR3 bases are TGCGCCAGCAGCCGATTGACAGGGGAGAACAATTCACCCCTCCACTTT.